This note documents a single T cell receptor (beta chain) sequence. Assay: immunoSEQ multiplex PCR; the TCRdb copy retains only in-frame clones and omits some. The table has about 2 million clones, about 95% seen once. The source of the sample is a study of shared clonotypes between healthy human individuals. Terminally differentiated effector memory CD45RA+ cells were left out of the naive CD8 fraction, which was CD45RO-negative and positively selected for CCR7. The source of this sequence is a man aged 18 to 30 in good health. Sequences were obtained from naive CD8+ T cells sorted from blood.

The CDR3 sequence: CASSSGTVYEQYF. The DNA of the CDR3 is TGTGCCAGCAGCTCGGGGACGGTCTACGAGCAGTACTTC. The gene calls are TRBV11-2 and TRBJ2-7, with D perhaps given as TRBD1 or TRBD2 (5 bases each). The CDR3 consists of 13 residues. Trimming left V 4 bases short and J 3 bases short, with 10 bases between. Germline CDR1 reads SGHAT; CDR2 reads FQNNGV.